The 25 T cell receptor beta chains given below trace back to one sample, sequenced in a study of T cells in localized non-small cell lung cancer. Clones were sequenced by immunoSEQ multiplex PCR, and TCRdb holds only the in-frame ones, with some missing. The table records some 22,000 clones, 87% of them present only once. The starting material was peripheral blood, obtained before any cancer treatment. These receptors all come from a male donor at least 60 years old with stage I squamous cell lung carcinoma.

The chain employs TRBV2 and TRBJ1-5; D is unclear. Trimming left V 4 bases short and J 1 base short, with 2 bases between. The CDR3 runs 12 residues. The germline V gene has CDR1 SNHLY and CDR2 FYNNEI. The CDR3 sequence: CASSVSNQPQHF. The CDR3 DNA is TGTGCCAGCAGTGTAAGCAATCAGCCCCAGCATTTT.

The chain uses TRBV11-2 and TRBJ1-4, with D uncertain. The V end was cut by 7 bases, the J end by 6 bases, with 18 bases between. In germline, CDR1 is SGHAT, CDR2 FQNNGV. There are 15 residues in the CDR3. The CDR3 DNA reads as TGTGCCAGCACCACTTTCAGAGGCGGGTATGAAAAACTGTTTTTT. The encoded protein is CASTTFRGGYEKLFF.

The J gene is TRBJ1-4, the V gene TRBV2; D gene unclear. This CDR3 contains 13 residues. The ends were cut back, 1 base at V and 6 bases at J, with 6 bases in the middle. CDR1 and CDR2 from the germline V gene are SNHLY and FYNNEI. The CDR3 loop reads CASSEGYDEKLFF. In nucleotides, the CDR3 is TGTGCCAGCAGTGAAGGATACGATGAAAAACTGTTTTTT.

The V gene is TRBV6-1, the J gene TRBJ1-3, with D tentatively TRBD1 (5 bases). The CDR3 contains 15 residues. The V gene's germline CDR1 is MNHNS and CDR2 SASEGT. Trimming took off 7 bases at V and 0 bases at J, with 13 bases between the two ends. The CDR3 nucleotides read TGTGCCAGCACCCCCGGGGCAAGCTCTGGAAACACCATATATTTT. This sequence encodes CASTPGASSGNTIYF.

CDR3: CASYTGGPVATEAFF. In DNA form, the CDR3 reads TGTGCCAGTTATACAGGGGGCCCCGTAGCAACTGAAGCTTTCTTT. This chain links TRBV19 with TRBJ1-1; 9 positions agree with TRBD1. V shed 8 bases and J 5 bases; nucleotides not matched to a gene: 12. This CDR3 has 15 amino acids. Germline assignment: CDR1 LNHDA and CDR2 SQIVND (reference sequence).

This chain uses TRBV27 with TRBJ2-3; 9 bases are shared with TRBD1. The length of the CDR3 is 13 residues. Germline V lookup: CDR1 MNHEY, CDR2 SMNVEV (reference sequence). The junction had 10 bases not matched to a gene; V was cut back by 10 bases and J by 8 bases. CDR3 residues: CATRGSGQGTQYF. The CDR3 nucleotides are TGTGCCACCCGAGGGTCGGGACAGGGTACGCAGTATTTT.

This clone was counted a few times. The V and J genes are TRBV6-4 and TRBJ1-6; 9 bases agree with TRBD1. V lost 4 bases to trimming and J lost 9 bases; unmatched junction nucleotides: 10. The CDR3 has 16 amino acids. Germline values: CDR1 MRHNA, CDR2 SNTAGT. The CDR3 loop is CASSASGTGLGSPLHF. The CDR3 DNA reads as TGTGCCAGCAGTGCCTCCGGGACAGGGCTCGGTTCACCCCTCCACTTT.

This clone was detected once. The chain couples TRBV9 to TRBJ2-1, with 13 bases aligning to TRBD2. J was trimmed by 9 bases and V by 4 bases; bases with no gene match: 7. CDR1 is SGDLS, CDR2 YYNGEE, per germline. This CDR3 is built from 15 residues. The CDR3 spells CASSPRTSGSGEQFF. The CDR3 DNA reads TGTGCCAGCAGCCCGCGGACTAGCGGGAGTGGTGAGCAGTTCTTC.

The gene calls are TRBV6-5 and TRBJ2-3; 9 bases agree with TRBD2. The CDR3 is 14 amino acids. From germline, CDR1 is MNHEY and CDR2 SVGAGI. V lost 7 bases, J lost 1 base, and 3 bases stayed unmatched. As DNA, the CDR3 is TGTGCCAGCACAGAGCGGGGGGGCACAGATACGCAGTATTTT. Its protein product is CASTERGGTDTQYF.

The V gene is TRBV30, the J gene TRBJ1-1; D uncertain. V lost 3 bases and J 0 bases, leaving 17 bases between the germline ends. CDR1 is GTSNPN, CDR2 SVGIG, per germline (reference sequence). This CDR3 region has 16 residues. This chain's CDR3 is CAWRIGKGLMNTEAFF. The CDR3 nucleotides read TGTGCCTGGAGGATCGGGAAAGGTCTCATGAACACTGAAGCTTTCTTT.

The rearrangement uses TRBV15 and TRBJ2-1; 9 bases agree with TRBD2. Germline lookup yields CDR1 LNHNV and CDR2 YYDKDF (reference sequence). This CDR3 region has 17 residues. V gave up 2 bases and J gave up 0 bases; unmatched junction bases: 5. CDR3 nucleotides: TGTGCCACCAGCAGACCTAGACTAGCGGACTCCTACAATGAGCAGTTCTTC. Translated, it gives CATSRPRLADSYNEQFF.

The CDR3 loop reads CASSLWSGSGTYNEQFF. CDR3 bases: TGCGCCAGCAGCTTGTGGAGCGGGAGTGGGACCTACAATGAGCAGTTCTTC. The V call is TRBV5-1, the J call TRBJ2-1; 8 bases align to TRBD2. Germline-derived CDR1 and CDR2 are SGHRS and YFSETQ. The CDR3 length is 17 residues. Germline trimming cut 1 base from V and 2 bases from J; bases unmatched to any gene: 8.

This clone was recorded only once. The CDR3 nucleotides read TGTGCCAGTCATCGGTCGGGACCATCTAATGAAAAACTGTTTTTT. Translated, it gives CASHRSGPSNEKLFF. This sequence joins TRBV19 and TRBJ1-4, with a tentative D call TRBD1 (5 bases). The CDR3 has 15 amino acids. Trimming shortened V by 8 bases and J by 3 bases, and 16 bases separated the two germline ends. CDR1 is LNHDA and CDR2 is SQIVND in the germline V gene (reference sequence).

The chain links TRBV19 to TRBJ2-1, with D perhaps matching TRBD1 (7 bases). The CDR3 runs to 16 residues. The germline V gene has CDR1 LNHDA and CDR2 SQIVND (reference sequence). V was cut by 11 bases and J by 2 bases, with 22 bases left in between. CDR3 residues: CACCRGAGTPYNEQFF. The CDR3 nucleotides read TGTGCCTGTTGCAGGGGGGCGGGGACCCCCTACAATGAGCAGTTCTTC.

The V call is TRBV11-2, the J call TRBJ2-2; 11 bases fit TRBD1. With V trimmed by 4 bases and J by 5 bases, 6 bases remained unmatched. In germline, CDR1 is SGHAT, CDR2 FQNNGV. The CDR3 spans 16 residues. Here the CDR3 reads CASSSYGTGGTGELFF. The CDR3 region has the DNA TGTGCCAGCAGCTCTTACGGGACAGGGGGAACCGGGGAGCTGTTTTTT.

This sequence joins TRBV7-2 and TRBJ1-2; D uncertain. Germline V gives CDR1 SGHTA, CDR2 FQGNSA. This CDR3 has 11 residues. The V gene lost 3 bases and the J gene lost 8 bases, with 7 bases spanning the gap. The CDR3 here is CASSLLEGYTF. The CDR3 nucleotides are TGTGCCAGCAGCTTGTTGGAAGGCTACACCTTC.

CDR3 in DNA: TGTGCCAGCAGTTACTCAGGCAGGGGGAACACTGAAGCTTTCTTT. Its protein product is CASSYSGRGNTEAFF. The chain carries TRBV6-5 and TRBJ1-1, with D possibly matching TRBD1 (6 bases). This CDR3 is 15 amino acids long. The V end lost 0 bases, the J end lost 1 base, and 9 bases lay between the germline ends. Germline-derived CDR1 and CDR2 are MNHEY and SVGAGI.

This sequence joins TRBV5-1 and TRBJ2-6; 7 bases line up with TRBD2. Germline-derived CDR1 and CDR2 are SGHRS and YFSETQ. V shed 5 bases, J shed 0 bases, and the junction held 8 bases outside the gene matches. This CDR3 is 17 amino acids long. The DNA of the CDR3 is TGCGCCAGCAGTCTCGGGGGGACCCCCTCTGGGGCCAACGTCCTGACTTTC. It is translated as CASSLGGTPSGANVLTF.

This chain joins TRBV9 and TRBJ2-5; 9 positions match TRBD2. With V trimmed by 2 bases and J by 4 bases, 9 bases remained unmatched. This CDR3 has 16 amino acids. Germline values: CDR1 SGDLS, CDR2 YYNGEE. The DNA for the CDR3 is TGTGCCAGCAGCGTGGGCGGGAGGGCCTCGGGAGAGACCCAGTACTTC. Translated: CASSVGGRASGETQYF.

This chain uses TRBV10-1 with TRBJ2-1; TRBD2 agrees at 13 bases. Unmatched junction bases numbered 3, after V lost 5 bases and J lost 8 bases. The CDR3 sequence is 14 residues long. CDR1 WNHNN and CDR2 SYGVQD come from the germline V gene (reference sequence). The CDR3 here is CASSRTSGSYEQFF. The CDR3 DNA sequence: TGCGCCAGCAGTCGGACTAGCGGGAGCTATGAGCAGTTCTTC.

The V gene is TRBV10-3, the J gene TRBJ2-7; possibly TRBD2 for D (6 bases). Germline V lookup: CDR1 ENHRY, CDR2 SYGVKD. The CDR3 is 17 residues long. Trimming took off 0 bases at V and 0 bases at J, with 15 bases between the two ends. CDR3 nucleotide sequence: TGTGCCATCAGTGAGTCGAATCCCGGGGGAAGCTCCTACGAGCAGTACTTC. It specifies CAISESNPGGSSYEQYF.

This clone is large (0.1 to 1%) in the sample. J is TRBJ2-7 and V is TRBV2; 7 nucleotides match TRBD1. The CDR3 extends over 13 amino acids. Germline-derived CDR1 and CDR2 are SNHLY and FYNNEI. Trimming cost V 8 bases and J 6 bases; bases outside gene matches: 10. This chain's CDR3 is CASRTGLGSEQYF. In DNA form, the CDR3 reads TGTGCCAGCCGGACAGGCTTAGGGAGCGAGCAGTACTTC.

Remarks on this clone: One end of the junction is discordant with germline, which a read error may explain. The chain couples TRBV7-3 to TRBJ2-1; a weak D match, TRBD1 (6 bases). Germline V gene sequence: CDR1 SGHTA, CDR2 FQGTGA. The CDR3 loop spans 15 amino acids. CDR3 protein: CASSLTGTPLSEQFF. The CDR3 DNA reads TGTGCCAGCAGCCTAACCGGGACACCCCTTAGCGAGCAGTTCTTC.

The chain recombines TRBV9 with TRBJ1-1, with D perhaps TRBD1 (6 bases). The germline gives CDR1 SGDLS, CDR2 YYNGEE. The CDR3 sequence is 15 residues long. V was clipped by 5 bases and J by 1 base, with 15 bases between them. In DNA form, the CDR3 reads TGTGCCAGCAGTCCCCTGGGGGCTGCGAACACTGAAGCTTTCTTT. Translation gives CASSPLGAANTEAFF.

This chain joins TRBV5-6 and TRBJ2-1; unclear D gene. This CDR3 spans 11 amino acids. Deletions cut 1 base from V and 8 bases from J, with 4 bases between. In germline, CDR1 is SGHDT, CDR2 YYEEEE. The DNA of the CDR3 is TGTGCCAGCAGCTTGTATTATGAGCAGTTCTTC. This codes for CASSLYYEQFF.